Following are 14 T cell receptor beta chains from one sample sequenced in a study of CD8 T cells in ankylosing spondylitis. The study, taken as a whole, reports: Typical of ankylosing spondylitis blood, it appeared, was a TCR beta motif of 7 or 8 highly homologous variants.

What these receptors recognize is not known. A single record per CDR3 protein comes from TCRdb applying MiXCR to the 5' RACE reads. In the table there are about 420,000 distinct CDR3 sequences, about 22% of which are singletons. The sequencing sample was made of blood, either unsorted or a sorted T cell fraction (not recorded which). These receptors came from a male donor with ankylosing spondylitis.

This clonotype was counted only a few times. CDR3 region: CASSYSQGATGANVLTF. The DNA for the CDR3 is TGTGCCAGCAGTTACTCCCAGGGGGCGACAGGGGCCAACGTCCTGACTTTC. The V gene is TRBV6-5, the J gene TRBJ2-6; 8 bases are shared with TRBD1. After removal of 0 bases from V and 4 bases from J, the junction contained 5 bases not matched to a gene. Germline V gene lookup returns CDR1 MNHEY and CDR2 SVGAGI. The CDR3 has 17 amino acids.

The rearrangement links TRBV7-9 to TRBJ2-7; 7 bases map to TRBD1. The ends lost 1 base at V and 6 bases at J; junction bases unmatched: 9. Germline CDR1 SEHNR, CDR2 FQNEAQ (reference sequence). The CDR3 totals 15 residues. In nucleotides, the CDR3 is TGTGCCAGCAGCTTAGAGACAGGGATTCGGGGCGAGCAGTACTTC. Its translation is CASSLETGIRGEQYF.

The chain has TRBV7-9 and TRBJ1-3, with D perhaps matching TRBD1 (6 bases). This CDR3 spans 16 amino acids. Germline V gene lookup returns CDR1 SEHNR and CDR2 FQNEAQ (reference sequence). V lost 5 bases, J lost 2 bases, and 16 bases lay in between. The CDR3 coding sequence is TGTGCCAGCAGCCCAACGGGGGGGCTCGCTGGAAACACCATATATTTT. This encodes CASSPTGGLAGNTIYF.

This clonotype occurred a few times. This chain joins TRBV29-1 and TRBJ1-3; D remains ambiguous. In germline, CDR1 is SQVTM, CDR2 ANQGSEA. CDR3 length: 12 amino acids. V dropped 6 bases and J dropped 4 bases, with 10 bases sitting between them. The CDR3 protein is CSVKGTGNTIYF. CDR3 bases: TGCAGCGTAAAGGGAACGGGAAACACCATATATTTT.

This chain connects TRBV2 to TRBJ2-5; TRBD2 matches at 7 bases. V dropped 6 bases and J dropped 4; count of bases not matched to a gene: 20. Germline loops: CDR1 SNHLY, CDR2 FYNNEI. This CDR3 is built from 18 residues. The CDR3 nucleotides read TGTGCCAGCAGCCAAAGGAAAGGCGGGGGAGGAGGGCGAGAGACCCAGTACTTC. Translating it yields CASSQRKGGGGGRETQYF.

The rearrangement uses TRBV4-1 and TRBJ2-7; 8 positions agree with TRBD2. CDR3 length: 16 amino acids. V gave up 1 base and J gave up 4 bases; unmatched junction bases: 9. The germline CDR1 and CDR2 sequences are MGHRA and YSYEKL. The CDR3 DNA reads as TGCGCCAGCAGCCAAGGCGTGGCGGGAGGAACTTACGAGCAGTACTTC. Protein sequence: CASSQGVAGGTYEQYF.

The rearrangement joins TRBV7-2 to TRBJ2-7; 9 bases align to TRBD1. V shed 5 bases and J 2 bases; nucleotides not matched to a gene: 7. CDR1 and CDR2 from the germline V gene are SGHTA and FQGNSA. The CDR3 runs to 15 residues. As DNA, the CDR3 is TGTGCCAGCAGCAAATCCGGGACAGGGACCTACGAGCAGTACTTC. Translating gives CASSKSGTGTYEQYF.

The chain uses TRBV7-9 and TRBJ2-5; D unresolved. CDR1 is SEHNR, CDR2 FQNEAQ, per germline (reference sequence). V dropped 1 base and J dropped 5 bases, with 14 bases sitting between them. The CDR3 spans 15 residues. In DNA form, the CDR3 reads TGTGCCAGCAGCTTAGGTGGTTACCCGACGGAGACCCAGTACTTC. It codes for CASSLGGYPTETQYF. Based on the CDR3 plus reference TRBV7-9 and TRBJ2-5, the full variable domain is DTGVSQNPRHKITKRGQNVTFRCDPISEHNRLYWYRQTLGQGPEFLTYFQNEAQLEKSRLLSDRFSAERPKGSFSTLEIQRTEQGDSAMYLCASSLGGYPTETQYFGPGTRLLVL.

This clonotype was seen more than once but under ten times. The V and J genes are TRBV10-3 and TRBJ2-3; D gene unclear. The CDR3 consists of 15 residues. Germline V gives CDR1 ENHRY, CDR2 SYGVKD. Trimming cost V 7 bases and J 2 bases, with 16 bases left between them. The CDR3 is CAIMTTLESTDTQYF. The DNA of the CDR3 is TGTGCCATCATGACCACACTCGAATCCACAGATACGCAGTATTTT.

This clonotype was counted at least ten times. The chain has TRBV7-2 and TRBJ2-7; D is undetermined. Germline V gene data show CDR1 as SGHTA and CDR2 as FQGNSA. V lost 2 bases and J 7 bases, leaving 9 bases between the germline ends. CDR3 length: 12 residues. In DNA, the CDR3 is TGTGCCAGCAGCTTACAGGTCGGGGAGCAGTACTTC. It translates to CASSLQVGEQYF.

This clonotype showed up just a few times. J is TRBJ1-2 and V is TRBV20-1; 10 bases match TRBD1. V trimming: 0 bases; J trimming: 0 bases; junction bases outside the gene matches: 4. This CDR3 is 16 amino acids long. Germline V lookup: CDR1 DFQATT, CDR2 SNEGSKA (reference sequence). CDR3 in amino acids: CSARDGGQGTNYGYTF. Here the CDR3 DNA reads TGCAGTGCTAGAGATGGGGGACAGGGGACTAACTATGGCTACACCTTC.

The CDR3 loop is CASSNPPGLGGETQYF. As DNA, the CDR3 is TGTGCCAGCAGCAACCCGCCGGGACTAGGTGGAGAGACCCAGTACTTC. This chain connects TRBV6-1 to TRBJ2-5, with 8 bases that match TRBD2. The germline V gene encodes CDR1 MNHNS and CDR2 SASEGT. V lost 6 bases and J lost 4; bases outside the gene matches: 13. The CDR3 extends over 16 amino acids.

V usage is TRBV28 and J usage is TRBJ2-2; 9 nucleotides line up with TRBD2. The germline V gene encodes CDR1 MDHEN and CDR2 SYDVKM. CDR3 size: 17 residues. The ends lost 5 bases at V and 5 bases at J; junction bases unmatched: 12. The CDR3 nucleotides read TGTGCCAGCAGTCCCCTAGTGGGTAGCGGGAGAACCGGGGAGCTGTTTTTT. As protein: CASSPLVGSGRTGELFF.

The V gene is TRBV7-2, the J gene TRBJ2-5; D is perhaps TRBD1 (7 bases). Per the germline V gene, CDR1 is SGHTA and CDR2 is FQGNSA. This CDR3 spans 17 amino acids. V was clipped by 1 base and J by 3 bases, with 18 bases between them. CDR3 coding DNA: TGTGCCAGCAGCTTAGGGGCCGCAGGGGGGACCGAAGAGACCCAGTACTTC. Its translation is CASSLGAAGGTEETQYF.